These 19 T cell receptor beta chains came from one sample sequenced in a study of cytomegalovirus exposure and HLA in healthy donors. The primer mix had 60 Vbeta and 13 Jbeta primers. Data came from immunoSEQ multiplex PCR; TCRdb stores just in-frame clones and leaves some out. The sample contains about 43,000 clones, around 60% of which appear only once. The specimen was PBMCs. Receptor source: a man aged 55 to 70 in good health and CMV-seropositive.

The chain uses TRBV6-6 and TRBJ1-2; weak D call: TRBD1 (6 bases). CDR1 MNHNY and CDR2 SVGAGI come from the germline V gene (reference sequence). The V gene lost 2 bases and the J gene lost 6 bases, with 13 bases spanning the gap. CDR3 length: 14 residues. CDR3 sequence reads: CASSYLGQPHGYTF. For the CDR3, the DNA is TGTGCCAGCAGTTACCTCGGACAGCCCCATGGCTACACCTTC.

The chain is built from TRBV5-6 and TRBJ2-1; maybe TRBD1 (7 bases). The CDR3 is 13 amino acids. Germline assignment: CDR1 SGHDT and CDR2 YYEEEE. The V and J ends lost 0 bases and 10 bases respectively, with 11 bases between them. The CDR3 loop is CASSLAPGGEQFF. In DNA form, the CDR3 reads TGTGCCAGCAGCTTGGCCCCAGGGGGGGAGCAGTTCTTC.

This clone was seen more than once but under ten times. The chain is built from TRBV19 and TRBJ1-1; 12 bases agree with TRBD1. Trimming at V came to 7 bases and at J to 1 base, leaving 10 bases not matched to a gene. Germline loops: CDR1 LNHDA, CDR2 SQIVND (reference sequence). CDR3 length: 17 residues. CDR3: CASKSGTGGGWNTEAFF. As DNA, the CDR3 is TGTGCCAGTAAGAGCGGGACAGGGGGCGGATGGAACACTGAAGCTTTCTTT.

There are a few counts of this clone. The chain joins TRBV5-1 to TRBJ1-1; tentatively, D is TRBD1 (5 bases). This CDR3 has 14 residues. V was clipped by 5 bases and J by 5 bases, with 16 bases between them. CDR1 and CDR2 from the germline V gene are SGHRS and YFSETQ. The CDR3 is CASRATDFGTEAFF. The CDR3 coding sequence is TGCGCCAGCAGGGCGACAGACTTTGGAACTGAAGCTTTCTTT. The entire variable domain, with the rest obtained from reference TRBV5-1 and TRBJ1-1, is as follows: KAGVTQTPRYLIKTRGQQVTLSCSPISGHRSVSWYQQTPGQGLQFLFEYFSETQRNKGNFPGRFSGRQFSNSRSEMNVSTLELGDSALYLCASRATDFGTEAFFGQGTRLTVV.

The chain combines TRBV7-2 with TRBJ2-7; 10 bases align to TRBD2. The CDR3 contains 17 residues. CDR1 is SGHTA and CDR2 is FQGNSA in the germline V gene. Unmatched junction bases numbered 10, after V lost 4 bases and J lost 1 base. The CDR3 DNA reads as TGTGCCAGCAGCTCCAATAGCGGGAGGCGGGAATCCTACGAGCAGTACTTC. Translated: CASSSNSGRRESYEQYF.

V gene TRBV6-5 combines with J gene TRBJ2-1; 9 bases line up with TRBD2. The CDR3 is 14 amino acids. With 5 bases clipped from V and 6 bases from J, the junction kept 5 bases outside the gene matches. Germline V gene data show CDR1 as MNHEY and CDR2 as SVGAGI. CDR3 loop: CASSTLAGFNEQFF. DNA for the CDR3: TGTGCCAGCAGTACGCTAGCGGGATTCAATGAGCAGTTCTTC.

V is TRBV9 and J is TRBJ2-1, with 9 bases that match TRBD2. The CDR3 contains 16 residues. Per germline, CDR1 SGDLS and CDR2 YYNGEE. V was pared by 3 bases and J by 5 bases, with 9 bases of the junction left unmatched. The CDR3 protein is CASSDIAGGIHNEQFF. As DNA, the CDR3 is TGTGCCAGCAGCGACATCGCGGGAGGGATTCACAATGAGCAGTTCTTC.

The rearrangement joins TRBV23-1 to TRBJ1-5; the D is unclear. TRBV23-1 is an ORF, and what it does is uncertain. This CDR3 spans 16 amino acids. The V end was cut by 1 base, the J end by 4 bases, with 14 bases between. CDR3 loop: CASSQYHLGLNQPQHF. The CDR3 bases are TGCGCCAGCAGTCAATATCACCTTGGACTTAATCAGCCCCAGCATTTT.

CDR3 protein: CASSQPLTDTQYF. The CDR3 bases are TGTGCCAGCAGCCAACCACTCACAGATACGCAGTATTTT. The chain uses TRBV5-5 and TRBJ2-3, with no clear D. The CDR3 extends over 13 amino acids. Trimming removed 4 bases at V and 2 bases at J, with 8 bases between. Germline V gene sequence: CDR1 SGHKS, CDR2 YYEKEE (reference sequence).

The chain's CDR3 is CASVRGLPYSGNTIYF. In DNA, the CDR3 is TGTGCCAGCGTGCGTGGGCTACCCTACTCTGGAAACACCATATATTTT. The J gene is TRBJ1-3, the V gene TRBV2, with unresolved D. This CDR3 region has 16 residues. Between the trimmed V and J ends, which lost 8 bases and 0 bases, there was a span of 17 bases. CDR1 is SNHLY, CDR2 FYNNEI, per germline.

The rearrangement joins TRBV11-2 to TRBJ1-2; 10 nucleotides agree with TRBD1. The V and J ends lost 5 bases and 8 bases, in that order; junction bases with no gene match: 5. The CDR3 runs to 13 residues. Germline values: CDR1 SGHAT, CDR2 FQNNGV. The CDR3 loop reads CASSTGQGTGYTF. CDR3 nucleotide sequence: TGTGCCAGCAGCACGGGACAGGGGACCGGCTACACCTTC. Full variable domain (rest looked up from reference TRBV11-2 and TRBJ1-2): EAGVAQSPRYKIIEKRQSVAFWCNPISGHATLYWYQQILGQGPKLLIQFQNNGVVDDSQLPKDRFSAERLKGVDSTLKIQPAKLEDSAVYLCASSTGQGTGYTFGSGTRLTVV.

This chain uses TRBV5-6 with TRBJ2-7, with a tentative D call TRBD1 (5 bases). Germline V gene sequence: CDR1 SGHDT, CDR2 YYEEEE. V lost 1 base and J lost 2, with 7 bases in between. The CDR3 runs 13 residues. This CDR3 reads CASSLKGTYEQYF. The CDR3 region has the DNA TGTGCCAGCAGCTTGAAGGGGACCTACGAGCAGTACTTC.

The chain combines TRBV7-9 with TRBJ2-3, with D uncertain. The CDR3 is made up of 13 amino acids. Germline loops: CDR1 SEHNR, CDR2 FQNEAQ (reference sequence). V lost 2 bases, J lost 4 bases, and 7 bases lay in between. CDR3 residues: CASSLNGPDTQYF. Written as DNA, the CDR3 is TGTGCCAGCAGCTTAAATGGCCCAGATACGCAGTATTTT.

The rearrangement joins TRBV19 to TRBJ1-1, with 12 nucleotides matching TRBD1. This CDR3 comprises 15 residues. Unmatched junction bases numbered 8, after V lost 7 bases and J lost 5 bases. Germline values: CDR1 LNHDA, CDR2 SQIVND (reference sequence). The CDR3 DNA reads as TGTGCCAGTACGGGACAGGGGGCCGGGGAGACTGAAGCTTTCTTT. Residues: CASTGQGAGETEAFF.

CDR3: CAISDRDTDTQYF. In nucleotides, the CDR3 is TGTGCCATCAGTGACCGGGACACAGATACGCAGTATTTT. V is TRBV10-3 and J is TRBJ2-3; D might be TRBD2 (5 bases). Germline V gene data show CDR1 as ENHRY and CDR2 as SYGVKD. V was cut by 3 bases and J by 2 bases, with 6 bases left in between. The length of the CDR3 is 13 residues.

V is TRBV16 and J is TRBJ2-7; 10 bases map to TRBD1. Per germline, CDR1 KGHSY and CDR2 FQNENV. This CDR3 has 16 residues. The ends lost 8 bases at V and 3 bases at J; junction bases unmatched: 13. CDR3 coding DNA: TGTGCCAGCCGCAGAGTTTCGGGACAGGGGATCTACGAGCAGTACTTC. Protein: CASRRVSGQGIYEQYF.

This clone was counted between two and nine times. The chain carries TRBV7-9 and TRBJ2-5, with TRBD2 matching 11 bases. The CDR3 extends over 18 amino acids. Germline V gives CDR1 SEHNR, CDR2 FQNEAQ (reference sequence). The junction had 11 bases not matched to a gene; V was cut back by 5 bases and J by 0 bases. The CDR3 protein is CASSHRGLAGGYQETQYF. The CDR3 nucleotides are TGTGCCAGCAGCCACAGGGGGCTAGCGGGAGGATACCAAGAGACCCAGTACTTC.

CDR3: CASSLEQDTGELFF. The CDR3 region has the DNA TGTGCCAGCAGCTTAGAACAGGACACCGGGGAGCTGTTTTTT. V usage is TRBV7-2 and J usage is TRBJ2-2; possibly TRBD1 for D (5 bases). CDR1 is SGHTA and CDR2 is FQGNSA in the germline V gene. The CDR3 has 14 residues. The V end was cut by 1 base, the J end by 3 bases, with 6 bases between.

The count of this clone is one. The rearrangement links TRBV29-1 to TRBJ1-1, with a tentative D call TRBD1 (6 bases). CDR3 length: 13 residues. Germline V gives CDR1 SQVTM, CDR2 ANQGSEA. With 6 bases removed from V and 1 base from J, the gap between germline ends came to 12 bases. This CDR3 reads CSVRTAPNTEAFF. The CDR3, as DNA: TGCAGCGTAAGGACAGCCCCGAACACTGAAGCTTTCTTT.